A single sample gave rise to the 25 T cell receptor beta chains below, sequenced in a study of vaccination effects on CD4 cells after COVID-19. Data came from immunoSEQ multiplex PCR; TCRdb stores just in-frame clones and leaves some out. The data show over 60,000 clones, around 74% seen once. Antigen-specific CD4+ T cells were expanded with viral peptide pools in the ViraFEST assay before sequencing. Isolation of CD4+ T cells took place after approximately 10 days of culture. All participants had two doses of either the BNT162b2 or mRNA-1273 vaccine. No antigens are known for them. The sequenced sample was CD4+ T cells from PBMCs cultured with HCoV-229E spike peptides, obtained after COVID-19 vaccination. Receptors were obtained from a human donor who received a COVID-19 vaccine.

V is TRBV11-2 and J is TRBJ2-5; either TRBD1 or TRBD2 may supply D (5 bases each). The ends were cut back, 1 base at V and 5 bases at J, with 14 bases in the middle. The CDR3 covers 15 residues. Germline CDR1 SGHAT, CDR2 FQNNGV. The CDR3 DNA reads TGTGCCAGCAGCTTAGCAGGGACGGAAAGGGAGACCCAGTACTTC. Encoded protein: CASSLAGTERETQYF.

The V and J genes are TRBV9 and TRBJ2-3; TRBD1 matches at 8 bases. Germline CDR1 SGDLS, CDR2 YYNGEE. Trimming cost V 3 bases and J 0 bases; bases outside gene matches: 15. This CDR3 is 19 amino acids long. DNA of the CDR3: TGTGCCAGCAGCGCAAGGACAGGGATTTCCTTTACAAGCACAGATACGCAGTATTTT. Translated: CASSARTGISFTSTDTQYF.

The V call is TRBV25-1, the J call TRBJ2-6; D is unresolved. There are 16 residues in the CDR3. Germline V gene data show CDR1 as MGHDK and CDR2 as SYGVNS. The V and J ends lost 4 bases and 1 base respectively, with 11 bases between them. The CDR3: CASSAQWRSGANVLTF. The CDR3 DNA follows: TGTGCCAGCAGTGCTCAGTGGCGGTCTGGGGCCAACGTCCTGACTTTC.

This rearrangement joins TRBV19 to TRBJ1-5; no clear D gene. V lost 3 bases, J lost 0 bases, and 9 bases lay in between. The CDR3 is made up of 15 amino acids. Germline V gene lookup returns CDR1 LNHDA and CDR2 SQIVND (reference sequence). The CDR3 DNA is TGTGCCAGTAGTATTAGGACGGGTAGCAATCAGCCCCAGCATTTT. Amino acids: CASSIRTGSNQPQHF.

The chain links TRBV7-6 to TRBJ2-5; 7 bases are shared with TRBD2. With V trimmed by 1 base and J by 3 bases, 8 bases remained unmatched. Germline CDR1 is SGHVS and CDR2 is FNYEAQ. This CDR3 comprises 16 residues. CDR3 region: CASSLVGGLGKETQYF. DNA of the CDR3: TGTGCCAGCAGCTTAGTGGGAGGGCTAGGTAAAGAGACCCAGTACTTC.

The V and J genes are TRBV6-5 and TRBJ2-2; D is unresolved. The V end lost 7 bases, the J end lost 4 bases, and 10 bases lay between the germline ends. The CDR3 runs to 13 residues. Germline-derived CDR1 and CDR2 are MNHEY and SVGAGI. CDR3 bases: TGTGCCAGCATTCGTCTGGTCACCGGGGAGCTGTTTTTT. This codes for CASIRLVTGELFF.

This sequence joins TRBV2 and TRBJ2-5; either TRBD1 or TRBD2 may fit D (5 bases each). There are 14 residues in the CDR3. From germline, CDR1 is SNHLY and CDR2 FYNNEI. Trimming left V 4 bases short and J 9 bases short, with 18 bases between. The CDR3 nucleotides read TGTGCCAGCAGTGCCGGGACCACGGGTCTATCCCAGTACTTC. Protein product: CASSAGTTGLSQYF.

The gene calls are TRBV7-2 and TRBJ2-4, with D possibly matching TRBD2 (6 bases). V lost 5 bases and J lost 5, with 19 bases in between. Germline V lookup: CDR1 SGHTA, CDR2 FQGNSA. This CDR3 region has 16 residues. The CDR3 spells CASSTRTEEGENIQYF. The CDR3, as DNA: TGTGCCAGCAGCACCCGGACGGAGGAGGGAGAAAACATTCAGTACTTC.

CDR3 in DNA: TGTGCCACCAGGGGGGGGAACACCGGGGAGCTGTTTTTT. It codes for CATRGGNTGELFF. The chain uses TRBV28 and TRBJ2-2, with D perhaps matching TRBD1 or TRBD2 (7 bases each). This CDR3 has 13 residues. From germline, CDR1 is MDHEN and CDR2 SYDVKM. Trimming stripped 10 bases from V and 1 base from J, with 10 bases between.

The V call is TRBV9, the J call TRBJ2-6; 7 bases agree with TRBD1. This CDR3 region has 18 residues. The germline gives CDR1 SGDLS, CDR2 YYNGEE. The ends lost 0 bases at V and 4 bases at J; junction bases unmatched: 10. CDR3 sequence reads: CASSVGLGDRAGANVLTF. The CDR3 DNA is TGTGCCAGCAGCGTAGGATTGGGAGACAGGGCGGGGGCCAACGTCCTGACTTTC.

This clone was found once. The chain is built from TRBV5-3 and TRBJ1-2; unclear D gene. TRBV5-3 has ORF status, its function being uncertain. Trimming took 2 bases from V and 2 from J, leaving 16 bases between them. The CDR3 is 16 amino acids. The CDR3 sequence: CARSLLIRAQNYGYTF. The CDR3 bases are TGTGCCAGAAGCTTACTAATCCGGGCTCAAAACTATGGCTACACCTTC.

This chain links TRBV18 with TRBJ2-3; the D is unclear. Germline values: CDR1 KGHSH, CDR2 LQKENI. This CDR3 spans 14 amino acids. Between the trimmed V and J ends, which lost 0 bases and 2 bases, there was a span of 6 bases. The CDR3 DNA follows: TGTGCCAGCTCACCACCTAGCATCACAGATACGCAGTATTTT. Its protein is CASSPPSITDTQYF.

The chain links TRBV29-1 to TRBJ2-1; TRBD1 matches at 8 bases. The CDR3 has 13 residues. CDR1 is SQVTM and CDR2 is ANQGSEA in the germline V gene. The trim removed 5 bases at V and 2 bases at J, leaving 2 bases unmatched. CDR3 region: CSVRQGTYNEQFF. CDR3 nucleotides: TGCAGCGTTCGACAGGGGACCTACAATGAGCAGTTCTTC.

The rearrangement joins TRBV12-3 or TRBV12-4 to TRBJ1-5; D is unresolved. V lost 5 bases, J lost 3 bases, and 5 bases lay in between. The CDR3 consists of 12 residues. In nucleotides, the CDR3 is TGTGCCAGCAGTAAGGACAATCAGCCCCAGCATTTT. It encodes CASSKDNQPQHF.

The chain uses TRBV6-2 or TRBV6-3 and TRBJ1-5, with no clear D. This CDR3 is built from 14 residues. Germline V gene sequence: CDR1 MNHEY, CDR2 SVGEGT. V dropped 0 bases and J dropped 7 bases, with 10 bases sitting between them. The DNA of the CDR3 is TGTGCCAGCAGTTACTCGGCGAGACTCCAGCCCCAGCATTTT. This gives the protein CASSYSARLQPQHF.

The J gene is TRBJ1-2, the V gene TRBV24-1; 7 bases match TRBD1. The germline CDR1 and CDR2 sequences are KGHDR and SFDVKD. The CDR3 contains 17 residues. J gave up 5 bases and V 1 base, and 12 bases lay outside the gene matches. The CDR3 loop reads CATSDFDPRGGGYGYTF. In DNA form, the CDR3 reads TGTGCCACCAGTGATTTTGACCCCCGAGGGGGCGGTTATGGCTACACCTTC.

The rearrangement joins TRBV6-2 or TRBV6-3 to TRBJ2-4, with 9 nucleotides matching TRBD2. Looked up from germline, CDR1 is MNHEY and CDR2 is SVGEGT. V lost 0 bases, J lost 8 bases, and 5 bases stayed unmatched. The CDR3 is 15 amino acids. The chain's CDR3 is CASSYSPSGVYIQYF. In DNA, the CDR3 is TGTGCCAGCAGTTACTCGCCTAGCGGGGTTTACATTCAGTACTTC.

The chain combines TRBV5-1 with TRBJ2-3, with 8 bases that match TRBD1. Trimming removed 4 bases from V and 2 bases from J; junction bases left unmatched: 6. The CDR3 has 15 residues. Germline V gene lookup returns CDR1 SGHRS and CDR2 YFSETQ. The CDR3 sequence: CASSDIQGVTDTQYF. CDR3 nucleotides: TGCGCCAGCAGCGACATACAGGGGGTCACAGATACGCAGTATTTT.

This chain joins TRBV7-7 and TRBJ2-5, with 9 bases lining up with TRBD2. The CDR3 has 15 amino acids. V shed 3 bases, J shed 4 bases, and the junction held 6 bases outside the gene matches. Germline V lookup: CDR1 SSHAT, CDR2 FNYEAQ (reference sequence). The CDR3: CASSFGGGAGETQYF. CDR3 in DNA: TGTGCCAGCAGCTTTGGCGGGGGGGCAGGAGAGACCCAGTACTTC. Based on the CDR3 plus reference TRBV7-7 and TRBJ2-5, the full variable domain is GAGVSQSPRYKVTKRGQDVTLRCDPISSHATLYWYQQALGQGPEFLTYFNYEAQPDKSGLPSDRFSAERPEGSISTLTIQRTEQRDSAMYRCASSFGGGAGETQYFGPGTRLLVL.

This clone came up a few times. The genes are TRBV18 and TRBJ2-7; D is uncertain. The CDR3 is 13 residues long. Germline CDR1 reads KGHSH; CDR2 reads LQKENI. Trimming removed 1 base from V and 2 bases from J, with 6 bases in between. The CDR3 sequence is CASSPQGTYEQYV. The DNA for the CDR3 is TGTGCCAGCTCACCACAGGGTACCTACGAGCAGTACGTC.

The chain carries TRBV5-1 and TRBJ1-1; D is ambiguous. Germline CDR1 SGHRS, CDR2 YFSETQ. Trimming took 3 bases from V and 7 from J, leaving 16 bases between them. The CDR3 sequence is 14 residues long. CDR3 amino acids: CASSWTGDIGEAFF. The CDR3 DNA sequence: TGCGCCAGCAGCTGGACGGGCGATATCGGTGAAGCTTTCTTT.

The gene calls are TRBV11-2 and TRBJ2-7; D gene unclear. The CDR3 has 14 residues. Trimming pared 5 bases from V and 5 bases from J, leaving 16 bases between. Germline V lookup: CDR1 SGHAT, CDR2 FQNNGV. The CDR3 nucleotides read TGTGCCAGCAGCGCCCTTGGCAGGCGGCACGAGCAGTACGTC. Amino acids: CASSALGRRHEQYV.

The J gene is TRBJ2-1, the V gene TRBV12-3 or TRBV12-4; 7 bases are shared with TRBD1. V shed 5 bases and J 12 bases; nucleotides not matched to a gene: 10. This CDR3 spans 13 amino acids. CDR3 in DNA: TGTGCCAGCAGTGAGAAGACAGGGACAAGGCAGTTCTTC. The encoded protein is CASSEKTGTRQFF.

This CDR3 reads CASSITSTPSGTQYF. The CDR3, as DNA: TGTGCCAGTAGTATAACATCCACCCCTAGTGGGACCCAGTACTTC. V gene TRBV19 combines with J gene TRBJ2-5; unclear D gene. Germline loops: CDR1 LNHDA, CDR2 SQIVND (reference sequence). Trimming stripped 2 bases from V and 7 bases from J, with 17 bases between. This CDR3 has 15 residues.

This clone was recorded once. This chain uses TRBV6-2 or TRBV6-3 with TRBJ1-1; D possibly corresponds to TRBD1 (6 bases). This CDR3 region has 14 residues. CDR1 is MNHEY and CDR2 is SVGEGT in the germline V gene. Trimming took 2 bases from V and 1 from J, leaving 8 bases between them. CDR3 nucleotides: TGTGCCAGCAGTTACGGGGGGCCGAACACTGAAGCTTTCTTT. Its protein is CASSYGGPNTEAFF.